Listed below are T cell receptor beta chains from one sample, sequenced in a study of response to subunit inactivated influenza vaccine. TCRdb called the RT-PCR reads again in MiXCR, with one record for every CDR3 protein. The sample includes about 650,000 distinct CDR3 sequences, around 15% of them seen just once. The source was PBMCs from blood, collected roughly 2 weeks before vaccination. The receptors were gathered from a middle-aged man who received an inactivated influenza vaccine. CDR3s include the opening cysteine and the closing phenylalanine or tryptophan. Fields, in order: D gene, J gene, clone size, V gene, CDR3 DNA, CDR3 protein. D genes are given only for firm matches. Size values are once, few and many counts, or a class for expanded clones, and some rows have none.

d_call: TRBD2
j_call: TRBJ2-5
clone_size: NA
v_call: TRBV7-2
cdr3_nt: TGTGCCAGCAGCTTAGCTATTAGCGGGGGCCAAGAGACCCAGTACTTC
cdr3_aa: CASSLAISGGQETQYF

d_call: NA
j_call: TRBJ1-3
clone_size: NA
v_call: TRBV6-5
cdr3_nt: TGTGCCAGCAGTTTCGACCGCCTAACTCCTGGAAACACCATATATTTT
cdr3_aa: CASSFDRLTPGNTIYF

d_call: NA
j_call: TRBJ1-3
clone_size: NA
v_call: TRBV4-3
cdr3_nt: TGCGCCAGCAGCCAAGAGGGCTTCGGAAACACCATATATTTT
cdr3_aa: CASSQEGFGNTIYF

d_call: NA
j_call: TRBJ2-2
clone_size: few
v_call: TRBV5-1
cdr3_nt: TGCGCCAGCAGCTTGGTGGTTGGGCAGAACACCGGGGAGCTGTTTTTT
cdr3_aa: CASSLVVGQNTGELFF

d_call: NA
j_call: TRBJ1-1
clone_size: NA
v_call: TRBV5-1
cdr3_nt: TGCGCCAGCAGCTTCGGTCGACAGGATGGGGTGGCTTTCTTT
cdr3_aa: CASSFGRQDGVAFF

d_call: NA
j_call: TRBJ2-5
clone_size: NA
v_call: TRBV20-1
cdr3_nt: TGCAGTGCTCCCCCAGTGGGGCGGGAGACCCAGTACTTC
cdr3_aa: CSAPPVGRETQYF

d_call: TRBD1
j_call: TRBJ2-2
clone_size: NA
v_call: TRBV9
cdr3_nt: TGTGCCAGCAGCGGATCCGGGACAGGGGGATCCGGGGAGCTGTTTTTT
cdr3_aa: CASSGSGTGGSGELFF

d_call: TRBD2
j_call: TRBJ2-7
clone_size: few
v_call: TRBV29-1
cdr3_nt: TGCAGCGTCGACCAGGGCCTAGCGGCGGGGGAGCAGTACTTC
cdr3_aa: CSVDQGLAAGEQYF

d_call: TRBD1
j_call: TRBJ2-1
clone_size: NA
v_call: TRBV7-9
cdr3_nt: TGTGCCAGCAGCTCCAGGGGGATACACTACAATGAGCAGTTCTTC
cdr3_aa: CASSSRGIHYNEQFF

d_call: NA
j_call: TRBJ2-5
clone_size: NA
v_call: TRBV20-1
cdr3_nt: TGCAGTGTCCCCGGGAGTAGGGAGACCCAGTACTTC
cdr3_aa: CSVPGSRETQYF

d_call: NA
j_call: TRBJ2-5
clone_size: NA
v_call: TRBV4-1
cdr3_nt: TGCGCCAGCAGCCAGGGATCAGGGGGGGTGGAGACCCAGTACTTC
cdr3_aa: CASSQGSGGVETQYF

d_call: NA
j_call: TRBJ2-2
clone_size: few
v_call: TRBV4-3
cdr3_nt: TGCGCCAGCAGTCGTACCGGGACTTACGCGAACACCGGGGAGCTGTTTTTT
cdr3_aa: CASSRTGTYANTGELFF

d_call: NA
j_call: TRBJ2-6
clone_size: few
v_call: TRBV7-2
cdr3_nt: TGTGCCAGCAGCTTAGCCGGGACCTCTGGGGCCAACGTCCTGACTTTC
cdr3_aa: CASSLAGTSGANVLTF

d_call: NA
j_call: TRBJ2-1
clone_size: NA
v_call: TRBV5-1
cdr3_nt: TGCGCCAGCTCACCGGGGATGTCCTACAATGAGCAGTTCTTC
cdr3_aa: CASSPGMSYNEQFF

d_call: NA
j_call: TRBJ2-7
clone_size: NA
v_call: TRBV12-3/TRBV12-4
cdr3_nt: TGTGGCAGCAGTTTTGGCAGATCCAGCTCCTACGAGCAGTACTTC
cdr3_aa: CGSSFGRSSSYEQYF

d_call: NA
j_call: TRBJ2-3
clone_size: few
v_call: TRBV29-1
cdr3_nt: TGCAGCGTTGTGCGCAGGGGAACAGATACGCAGTATTTT
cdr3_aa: CSVVRRGTDTQYF

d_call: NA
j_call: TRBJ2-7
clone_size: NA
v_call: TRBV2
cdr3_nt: TGTGCCAGCAGTGTCCAGGGGCCGCCGGGCGAGCAGTACTTC
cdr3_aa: CASSVQGPPGEQYF

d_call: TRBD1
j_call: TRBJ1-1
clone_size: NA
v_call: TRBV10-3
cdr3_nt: TGTGCCATACAACCGGGACAGTACACTGAAGCTTTCTTT
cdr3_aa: CAIQPGQYTEAFF

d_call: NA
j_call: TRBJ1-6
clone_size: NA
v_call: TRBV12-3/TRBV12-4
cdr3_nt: TGTGCCAGCAGTCTTGACAGTAATTCACCCCTCCACTTT
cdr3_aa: CASSLDSNSPLHF

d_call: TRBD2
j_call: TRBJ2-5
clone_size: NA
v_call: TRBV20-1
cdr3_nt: TGCAGTGCCGGCCGGGGGGGGGAGACCCAGTACTTC
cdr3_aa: CSAGRGGETQYF

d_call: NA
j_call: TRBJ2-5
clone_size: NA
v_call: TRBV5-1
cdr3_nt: TGCGCCAGCAGCTTGCAGTCGGGAGTGGAGACCCAGTACTTC
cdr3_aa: CASSLQSGVETQYF

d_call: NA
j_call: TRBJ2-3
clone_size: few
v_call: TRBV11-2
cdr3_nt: TGTGCCAGCAGCTTAGGGAGGACTCGAGGCACAGATACGCAGTATTTT
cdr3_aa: CASSLGRTRGTDTQYF

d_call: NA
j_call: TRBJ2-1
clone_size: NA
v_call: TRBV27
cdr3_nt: TGTGCCAGCAGTCATCCCGCAGTCAGCTCCTACAATGAGCAGTTCTTC
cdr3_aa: CASSHPAVSSYNEQFF

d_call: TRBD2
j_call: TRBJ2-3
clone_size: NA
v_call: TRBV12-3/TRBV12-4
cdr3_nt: TGTGCCAGCAGTTTGGCAGCGGGGGGGCGCACAGATACGCAGTATTTT
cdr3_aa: CASSLAAGGRTDTQYF

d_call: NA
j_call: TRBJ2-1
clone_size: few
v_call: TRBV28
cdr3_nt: TGTGCCAGCAGTCCATTCGTTGCGGTGGTCCCCTACAATGAGCAGTTCTTC
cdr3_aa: CASSPFVAVVPYNEQFF